The clone carrying this T cell receptor beta chain was recorded many times. The antigen is not known. The data were taken from a study of T cells after yellow fever vaccination. V lost 2 bases and J lost 6; bases outside the gene matches: 5. Germline CDR1 and CDR2: WNHNN and SYGVQD (reference sequence). This CDR3 comprises 15 residues. TCRdb independently ran MiXCR on the 5' RACE reads; one entry per CDR3 protein. The table lists 620,000 or so distinct CDR3 sequences, about 12% of them singletons. Findings of the study overall: Boosting was followed by the reappearance of most primary-vaccination clones (around 96% CD4, around 91% CD8).

Sample: PBMCs, taken on the day of the yellow fever booster vaccination. This TCR was recovered from a man aged 30 to 39 who received the YFV17D yellow fever vaccine. The V call is TRBV10-1, the J call TRBJ2-1, with 9 bases matching TRBD1. The CDR3, as DNA: TGCGCCAGCAGTGAGGGGACAGGGATGGTCAATGAGCAGTTCTTC. This translates into CASSEGTGMVNEQFF.